This T cell receptor beta chain derives from a study of vaccination and CD4 T cells after COVID-19. Overall study: After nasal swab PCR-confirmed SARS-CoV-2, nine or ten convalescents had mild disease and one severe. Study observations and caveats: Convalescent patients' clones that were vaccine-specific were spike mono-reactive in 304 of 307 cases.

Germline V gene lookup returns CDR1 KGHDR and CDR2 SFDVKD. The CDR3 has 16 residues. V was pared by 4 bases and J by 6 bases, with 9 bases of the junction left unmatched. Treatment indicated: roughly 10-day PBMC culture with coronavirus spike peptide pools or control peptides (ViraFEST assay). A remark on this clonotype: No antigen is known for it.

Sequenced with the Oncomine TCR Beta short-read assay was DNA taken from cultured CD4+ T cells. TCRdb ran MiXCR on the PCR reads and lists one entry per CDR3 protein. The repertoire has over 10,000 distinct CDR3 sequences, 60% to 80% of them found once; the top ten carry roughly 31%. The chain combines TRBV24-1 with TRBJ2-1; 9 bases are a match to TRBD2. Material for sequencing was CD4+ T cells from blood, cultured in vitro. The source is a human donor who had recovered from COVID-19. CDR3 loop: CATSEGGRASFNEQFF. The CDR3 DNA is TGTGCCACCAGTGAGGGCGGGAGGGCCTCGTTCAATGAGCAGTTCTTC.